This T cell receptor beta chain stems from a study of CDR3 diversity in severe acne. TCRdb reprocessed the PCR reads via MiXCR and lists one record per CDR3 protein. The sample yields about 76,000 distinct CDR3 sequences, around 49% seen once. This TCR derives from a male donor in good health, without acne. Sequencing was carried out using blood.

Written as DNA, the CDR3 is TGTGCCAGCAGTGAAGAGGCGACCCAGTACTTC. Translated: CASSEEATQYF. V and J are TRBV2 and TRBJ2-5; no clear D gene. The CDR3 is 11 residues long. Germline V gene data show CDR1 as SNHLY and CDR2 as FYNNEI. V lost 1 base, J lost 7 bases, and 4 bases lay in between. Combining the CDR3 with reference TRBV2 and TRBJ2-5 gives the whole variable domain EPEVTQTPSHQVTQMGQEVILRCVPISNHLYFYWYRQILGQKVEFLVSFYNNEISEKSEIFDDQFSVERPDGSNFTLKIRSTKLEDSAMYFCASSEEATQYFGPGTRLLVL.